This entry describes one TCR beta chain. As yet, its antigen is unknown. The data were taken from a study of cytomegalovirus exposure and HLA in healthy donors. Between the trimmed V and J ends, which lost 3 bases and 0 bases, there was a span of 15 bases. The V gene's germline CDR1 is GTSNPN and CDR2 SVGIG (reference sequence). This CDR3 is 16 amino acids long. General observations from the study: An analysis that was carried out later associated 15,000 to 20,000 TCR beta sequences with HLA alleles at 0.05 false discovery rate.

PCR amplification relied on 60 Vbeta primers (plus 13 Jbeta primers). Generated by immunoSEQ multiplex PCR, the TCRdb table keeps only in-frame clones and is missing some. The table includes about 130,000 clones, roughly 80% detected once. The chain uses TRBV30 and TRBJ1-5; no definite D call. The sequenced sample consisted of PBMCs. The receptor comes from a man aged 25 to 45 in good health and CMV-seronegative. CDR3 DNA: TGTGCCTGGAGCCACCGAGGGAGCCCTAGCAATCAGCCCCAGCATTTT. It encodes CAWSHRGSPSNQPQHF.